This record looks at one T cell receptor (beta chain) sequence and its context. This CDR3 is built from 15 residues. V dropped 5 bases and J dropped 4 bases, with 16 bases sitting between them. These data originate in a study of blood T cells in healthy people across ages. Alongside a J-beta primer mix, a sample-barcoded 5' primer served in a second PCR lasting roughly 7 to 11 cycles. TCRdb reprocessed the 5' RACE reads via MiXCR and lists one record per CDR3 protein. The repertoire holds approximately 680,000 distinct CDR3 sequences, with around 32% as singletons. This receptor was identified in a woman of 80 years or more in good health. The rearrangement links TRBV12-3 or TRBV12-4 to TRBJ2-3, with D maybe TRBD2 (5 bases). Sequenced: blood. CDR3 amino acids: CASSGDRVGADTQYF. The DNA of the CDR3 is TGTGCCAGCAGTGGGGATAGAGTGGGAGCAGATACGCAGTATTTT.